The rows below give T cell receptor beta chains drawn from one sample of a study of control samples from healthy donors and cancer patients. The table came from immunoSEQ multiplex PCR; TCRdb's copy has only in-frame clones and leaves some out. The sample holds over 150,000 clones; about 91% are singletons and the top ten take approximately 2%. The sequenced sample was blood. These receptors originate from a woman in her thirties or forties in good health. CDR3s include the opening cysteine and the closing phenylalanine or tryptophan. D genes are given only for firm matches. Where a row states a size, it is once, few, many or the class of an expanded clone; other rows omit it.

CDR3 length,clone size,D gene,J gene,V gene,CDR3 DNA,CDR3 protein
14,-,-,TRBJ2-1,TRBV2,TGTGCCAGCAGTGCTAGCGTCTCCTACAATGAGCAGTTCTTC,CASSASVSYNEQFF
19,-,TRBD1,TRBJ1-2,TRBV2,TGTGCCACCTCCGGGACAGGGGGAGGCCCCACCGGGGGGGACTATGGCTACACCTTC,CATSGTGGGPTGGDYGYTF
16,-,TRBD1,TRBJ2-5,TRBV18,TGTGCCAGCTCACTAGACTTGGACAGGGACTTTGGGACCCAGTACTTC,CASSLDLDRDFGTQYF
11,-,-,TRBJ2-7,TRBV29-1,TGCAGCGTTGAAGACGGTAACGGGGAGTACTTC,CSVEDGNGEYF
16,-,-,TRBJ1-4,TRBV14,TGTGCCAGCAGCCAAGATCAGCGAGGGGCTAATGAAAAACTGTTTTTT,CASSQDQRGANEKLFF
17,few,TRBD1,TRBJ1-2,TRBV5-1,TGCGCCAGCAGCCCGCGGGACAGGGGGCGGGCTAACTATGGCTACACCTTC,CASSPRDRGRANYGYTF
14,-,TRBD1,TRBJ1-1,TRBV11-3,TGTGCCAGCAGCTTAGGACAGGGGAACACTGAAGCTTTCTTT,CASSLGQGNTEAFF
13,few,-,TRBJ1-1,TRBV7-3,TGTGCCAGCAGCCGTTATCTGGACACTGAAGCTTTCTTT,CASSRYLDTEAFF
15,-,-,TRBJ1-5,TRBV18,TGTGCCAGCTCACCAAGGTCAAACCAAGATCAGCCCCAGCATTTT,CASSPRSNQDQPQHF
14,-,-,TRBJ1-1,TRBV9,TGTGCCAGCAGCGGTCTGAGTTTGAACACTGAAGCTTTCTTT,CASSGLSLNTEAFF
12,-,-,TRBJ1-3,TRBV7-9,TGTGCCAGCAGCTTTGGGGGCGACACCATATATTTT,CASSFGGDTIYF